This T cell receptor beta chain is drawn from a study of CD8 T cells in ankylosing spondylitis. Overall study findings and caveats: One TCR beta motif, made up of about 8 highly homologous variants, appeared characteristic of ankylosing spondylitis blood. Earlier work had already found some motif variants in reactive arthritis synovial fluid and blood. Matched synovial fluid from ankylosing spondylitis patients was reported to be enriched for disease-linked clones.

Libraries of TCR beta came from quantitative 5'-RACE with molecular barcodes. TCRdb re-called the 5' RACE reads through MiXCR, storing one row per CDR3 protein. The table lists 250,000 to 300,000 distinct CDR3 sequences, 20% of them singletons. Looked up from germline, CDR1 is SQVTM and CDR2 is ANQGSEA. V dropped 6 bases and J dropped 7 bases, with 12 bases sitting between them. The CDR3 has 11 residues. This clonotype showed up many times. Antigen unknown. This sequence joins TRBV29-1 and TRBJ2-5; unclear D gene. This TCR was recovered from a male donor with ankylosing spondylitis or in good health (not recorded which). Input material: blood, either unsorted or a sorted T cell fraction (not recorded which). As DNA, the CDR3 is TGCAGCGTCCTAGTACGGGCGACCCAGTACTTC. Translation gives CSVLVRATQYF.